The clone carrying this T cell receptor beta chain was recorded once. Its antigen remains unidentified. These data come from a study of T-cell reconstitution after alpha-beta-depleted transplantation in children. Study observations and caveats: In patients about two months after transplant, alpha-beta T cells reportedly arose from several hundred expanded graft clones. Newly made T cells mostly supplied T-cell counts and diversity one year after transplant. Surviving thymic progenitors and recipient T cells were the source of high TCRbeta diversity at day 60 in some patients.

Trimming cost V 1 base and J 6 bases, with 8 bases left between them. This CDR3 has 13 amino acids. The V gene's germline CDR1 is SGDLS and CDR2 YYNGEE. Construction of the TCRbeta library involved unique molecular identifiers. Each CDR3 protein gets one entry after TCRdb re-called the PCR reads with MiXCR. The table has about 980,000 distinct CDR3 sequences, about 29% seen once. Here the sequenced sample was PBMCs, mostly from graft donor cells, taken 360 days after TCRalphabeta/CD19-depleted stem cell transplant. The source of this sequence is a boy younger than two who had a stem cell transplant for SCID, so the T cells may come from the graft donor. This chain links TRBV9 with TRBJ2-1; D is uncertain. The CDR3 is CASSVWVRNEQFF. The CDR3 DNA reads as TGTGCCAGCAGCGTATGGGTCCGCAATGAGCAGTTCTTC.